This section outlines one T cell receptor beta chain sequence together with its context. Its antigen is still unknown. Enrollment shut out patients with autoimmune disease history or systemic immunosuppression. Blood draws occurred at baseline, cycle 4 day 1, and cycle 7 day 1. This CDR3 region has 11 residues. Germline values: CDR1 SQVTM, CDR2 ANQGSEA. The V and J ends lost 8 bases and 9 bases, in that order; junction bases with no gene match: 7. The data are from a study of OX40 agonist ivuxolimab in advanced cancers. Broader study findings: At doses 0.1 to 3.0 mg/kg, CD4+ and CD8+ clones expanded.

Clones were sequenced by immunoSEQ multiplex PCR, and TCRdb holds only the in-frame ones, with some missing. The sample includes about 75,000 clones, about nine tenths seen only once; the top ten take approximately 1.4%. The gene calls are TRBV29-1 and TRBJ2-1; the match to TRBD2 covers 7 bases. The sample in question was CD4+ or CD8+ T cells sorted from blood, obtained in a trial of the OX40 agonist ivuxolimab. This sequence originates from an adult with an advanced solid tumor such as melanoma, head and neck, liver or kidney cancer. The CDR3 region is CSMRGSGEQFF. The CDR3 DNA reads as TGCAGCATGCGGGGGTCCGGTGAGCAGTTCTTC.